A selection of T cell receptor beta chains follows, all from one sample in a study of blood T cells in healthy people across ages. Via MiXCR, TCRdb re-called the 5' RACE reads, giving one row per CDR3 protein. The sample comprises 550,000 to 700,000 distinct CDR3 sequences, roughly a quarter of which are singletons, and roughly 20% rests with the top ten. The sequenced sample consisted of blood. The receptors originated from a woman in her seventies in good health. CDR3s include the opening cysteine and the closing phenylalanine or tryptophan. D genes are given only for firm matches. Some rows have no size entry. The others give once, few or many, or a class for an expanded clone.

>15|TRBJ1-1|TRBD1|TRBV2|few
CASSEEGQGITEAFF
TGTGCCAGCAGTGAAGAGGGACAGGGGATCACTGAAGCTTTCTTT
>14|TRBJ2-1|NA|TRBV28|NA
CASSPTTVHNEQFF
TGTGCCAGCAGTCCGACGACAGTCCACAATGAGCAGTTCTTC
>13|TRBJ1-2|TRBD1|TRBV12-3/TRBV12-4|NA
CASSTDRFSGYTF
TGTGCCAGCAGCACGGACAGGTTTTCTGGCTACACCTTC
>12|TRBJ2-5|NA|TRBV20-1|NA
CSARDISPGSVF
TGCAGTGCTAGAGATATTTCTCCGGGTAGCGTCTTC
>19|TRBJ2-7|NA|TRBV21-1|few
CASSAIFGGLAGPSYEQYF
TGTGCCAGCAGCGCAATATTCGGGGGACTAGCGGGGCCCTCCTACGAGCAGTACTTC
>14|TRBJ1-1|TRBD1|TRBV10-2|NA
CASSEEGANTEAFF
TGCGCCAGCAGTGAAGAGGGGGCGAACACTGAAGCTTTCTTT
>15|TRBJ2-2|TRBD1|TRBV6-5|NA
CASRTGTGNTGELFF
TGTGCCAGCAGGACCGGGACAGGGAACACCGGGGAGCTGTTTTTT
>15|TRBJ1-1|NA|TRBV18|few
CASSPMKVMNTEAFF
TGTGCCAGCTCACCAATGAAGGTAATGAACACTGAAGCTTTCTTT
>16|TRBJ2-7|NA|TRBV28|NA
CASSSPGAQRIYEQYF
TGTGCCAGCAGCTCGCCGGGGGCTCAACGGATCTACGAGCAGTACTTC
>12|TRBJ2-5|NA|TRBV6-1|few
CASGGGWETQYF
TGTGCCAGCGGGGGAGGTTGGGAGACCCAGTACTTC
>16|TRBJ2-1|TRBD2|TRBV29-1|few
CSVDEGLAGTYNEQFF
TGCAGCGTTGATGAGGGACTAGCGGGTACCTACAATGAGCAGTTCTTC
>16|TRBJ1-3|NA|TRBV4-3|NA
CASSQVPQGSGNTIYF
TGCGCCAGCAGCCAAGTTCCCCAGGGGAGTGGAAACACCATATATTTT
>15|TRBJ2-2|TRBD2|TRBV12-3/TRBV12-4|NA
CASRLAAANTGELFF
TGTGCCAGCAGACTAGCGGCTGCGAACACCGGGGAGCTGTTTTTT
>15|TRBJ2-1|TRBD2|TRBV4-1|many
CASSRASGGLGEQFF
TGCGCCAGCAGCCGAGCTAGCGGGGGGCTTGGTGAGCAGTTCTTC
>12|TRBJ1-2|TRBD1|TRBV20-1|few
CSAPDRDYGYTF
TGCAGTGCTCCCGACAGGGACTATGGCTACACCTTC
>13|TRBJ1-5|NA|TRBV7-9|many
CASSLGSDQPQHF
TGTGCCAGCAGCTTAGGTTCGGATCAGCCCCAGCATTTT
>14|TRBJ1-4|TRBD1|TRBV5-6|NA
CASRWDRGHEKLFF
TGTGCCAGCAGATGGGACAGGGGGCATGAAAAACTGTTTTTT
>15|TRBJ1-2|TRBD1|TRBV20-1|few
CSARDYRTGELGYTF
TGCAGTGCTAGAGATTACAGGACAGGGGAATTGGGCTACACCTTC
>13|TRBJ2-5|NA|TRBV12-5|few
CASGLEPFKTQYF
TGTGCTAGTGGTTTGGAACCATTTAAGACCCAGTACTTC
>16|TRBJ1-2|NA|TRBV6-1|NA
CASSEGSGRPLGGYTF
TGTGCCAGCAGTGAAGGGTCAGGGCGTCCTCTGGGGGGCTACACCTTC
>17|TRBJ2-3|NA|TRBV21-1|few
CASSKEISGETTDTQYF
TGTGCCAGCAGCAAAGAGATTAGCGGGGAGACCACAGATACGCAGTATTTT
>16|TRBJ2-7|TRBD1|TRBV11-2|NA
CASSSGTGNSKYEQYF
TGTGCCAGCAGCTCCGGGACAGGGAATAGTAAGTACGAGCAGTACTTC
>16|TRBJ2-1|TRBD2|TRBV7-2|NA
CASSLVLAGTYNEQFF
TGTGCCAGCAGCCTCGTACTAGCGGGGACCTACAATGAGCAGTTCTTC
>12|TRBJ2-5|NA|TRBV11-2|NA
CASSLVLETLYF
TGTGCCAGCAGCTTAGTACTCGAGACCCTGTACTTC
>15|TRBJ1-5|NA|TRBV6-2/TRBV6-3|few
CASRTGQGFYQPQHF
TGTGCCAGCAGAACGGGTCAGGGATTCTATCAGCCCCAGCATTTT
>13|TRBJ2-2|TRBD1|TRBV29-1|NA
CSGTGAGTGELFF
TGCAGCGGGACAGGAGCCGGTACCGGGGAGCTGTTTTTT
>17|TRBJ2-5|TRBD2|TRBV7-3|few
CASSFHPRTSGKETQYF
TGTGCCAGCAGCTTCCACCCCAGGACTAGCGGAAAAGAGACCCAGTACTTC
>15|TRBJ1-2|TRBD1|TRBV27|NA
CASSYNRGSPYGYTF
TGTGCCAGCAGCTATAACAGGGGATCCCCCTATGGCTACACCTTC
>16|TRBJ2-7|NA|TRBV12-3/TRBV12-4|few
CASTPLRGTLGVEQYF
TGTGCCAGCACGCCATTACGAGGGACTCTGGGGGTCGAGCAGTACTTC
>18|TRBJ1-3|NA|TRBV27|NA
CASSLSSFRGGSGNTIYF
TGTGCCAGCAGTTTATCTTCCTTCAGGGGAGGCTCTGGAAACACCATATATTTT
>15|TRBJ2-2|NA|TRBV2|few
CASSGIPGGTGELFF
TGTGCCAGCAGTGGTATCCCCGGCGGGACCGGGGAGCTGTTTTTT
>13|TRBJ1-5|NA|TRBV20-1|few
CSARDLGYQPQHF
TGCAGTGCTAGAGATCTAGGTTACCAGCCCCAGCATTTT
>16|TRBJ2-1|TRBD2|TRBV7-2|few
CASSFVSGGSYNEQFF
TGTGCCAGCAGCTTTGTTAGCGGGGGCTCCTACAATGAGCAGTTCTTC
>16|TRBJ2-1|TRBD2|TRBV24-1|few
CATSESGGGSYNEQFF
TGTGCCACCAGTGAATCGGGGGGGGGCTCCTACAATGAGCAGTTCTTC
>15|TRBJ2-7|TRBD1|TRBV6-2/TRBV6-3|few
CASTELTNRGHEQYF
TGTGCCAGCACCGAACTGACCAACAGGGGGCACGAGCAGTACTTC
>12|TRBJ2-5|NA|TRBV5-5|many
CASSRYQETQYF
TGTGCCAGCAGCCGGTACCAAGAGACCCAGTACTTC
>13|TRBJ2-7|NA|TRBV15|few
CATNRQGGNEQYF
TGTGCCACCAATCGACAGGGAGGAAACGAGCAGTACTTC
>15|TRBJ2-7|NA|TRBV4-1|once
CASSQIDGTAYEQYF
TGCGCCAGTAGCCAGATAGACGGTACCGCCTACGAGCAGTACTTC
>13|TRBJ2-2|NA|TRBV5-1|few
CASSWVPTGELFF
TGCGCCAGCAGCTGGGTTCCCACCGGGGAGCTGTTTTTT
>14|TRBJ2-5|NA|TRBV5-1|NA
CASSLQEPGETQYF
TGCGCCAGCAGCTTACAGGAGCCCGGGGAGACCCAGTACTTC
>15|TRBJ1-2|NA|TRBV4-1|NA
CASSQDPGKGYGYTF
TGCGCCAGCAGCCAAGATCCAGGGAAGGGCTATGGCTACACCTTC
>16|TRBJ2-5|TRBD2|TRBV27|many
CASSLNPAGGWETQYF
TGTGCCAGCAGTTTAAATCCAGCGGGGGGGTGGGAGACCCAGTACTTC
>13|TRBJ2-7|NA|TRBV6-2/TRBV6-3|NA
CATSLGRFYEQYF
TGTGCCACATCCCTGGGGAGATTCTACGAGCAGTACTTC
>15|TRBJ2-1|TRBD1|TRBV5-1|many
CASSVFSTGGDEQFF
TGCGCCAGCAGCGTATTCTCGACAGGGGGTGATGAGCAGTTCTTC
>18|TRBJ2-3|TRBD1|TRBV7-9|few
CASSPWATGGAGTDTQYF
TGTGCCAGCAGCCCTTGGGCGACAGGGGGCGCTGGCACAGATACGCAGTATTTT
>12|TRBJ2-3|TRBD1|TRBV29-1|few
CSGTGVPDTQYF
TGCAGCGGAACAGGGGTACCAGATACGCAGTATTTT